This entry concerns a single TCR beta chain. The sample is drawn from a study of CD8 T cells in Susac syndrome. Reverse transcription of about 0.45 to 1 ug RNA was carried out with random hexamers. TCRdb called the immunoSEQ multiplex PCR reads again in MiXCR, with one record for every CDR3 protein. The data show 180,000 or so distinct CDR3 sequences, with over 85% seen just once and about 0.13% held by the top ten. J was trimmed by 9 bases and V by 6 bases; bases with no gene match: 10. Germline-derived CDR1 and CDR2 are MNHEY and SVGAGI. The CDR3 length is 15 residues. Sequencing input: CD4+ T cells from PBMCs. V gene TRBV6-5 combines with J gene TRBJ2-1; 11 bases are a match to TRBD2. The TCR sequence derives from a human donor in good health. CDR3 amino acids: CASSLVASGGFEQFF. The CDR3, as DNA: TGTGCCAGCAGCCTGGTGGCTAGCGGGGGGTTTGAGCAGTTCTTC.